The 3 T cell receptor beta chains presented below share a single source sample, sequenced in a study of neurological immune-mediated disorders. TCRdb re-called the 5' RACE reads with MiXCR, one entry per CDR3 protein. In the table there are 20,000 to 30,000 distinct CDR3 sequences, about an eighth of which are singletons. Sequenced material: PBMCs. These receptors were taken from a woman aged 55-69 years with HTLV-1-associated myelopathy (HAM/TSP).

This clonotype was observed at least ten times. This chain connects TRBV7-2 to TRBJ1-1, with D hard to call. The CDR3 has 13 amino acids. V was cut by 1 base and J by 7 bases, with 10 bases left in between. Germline CDR1 and CDR2: SGHTA and FQGNSA. The CDR3 sequence is CASSLVTTDEAFF. CDR3 sequence (DNA): TGTGCCAGCAGCTTAGTGACCACTGATGAAGCTTTCTTT.

The J gene is TRBJ2-2, the V gene TRBV29-1; the D is unclear. Germline CDR1 reads SQVTM; CDR2 reads ANQGSEA. V lost 4 bases to trimming and J lost 6 bases, with 9 bases between them. The CDR3 runs 12 residues. The CDR3 DNA reads TGCAGCGTTGTAACAGAGGCCGGGGAGCTGTTTTTT. Protein product: CSVVTEAGELFF.

This clonotype was seen repeatedly, ten times or more. The CDR3 loop is CASSPLWGNSPLHF. The CDR3 DNA reads TGTGCCAGCAGCCCCCTCTGGGGTAATTCACCCCTCCACTTT. V usage is TRBV9 and J usage is TRBJ1-6, with D unresolved. Germline values: CDR1 SGDLS, CDR2 YYNGEE. The CDR3 is 14 residues long. With 4 bases removed from V and 6 bases from J, the gap between germline ends came to 11 bases.